The rows below give T cell receptor beta chains drawn from one sample of a study of blood T cell repertoires in COVID-19. Profiled with immunoSEQ multiplex PCR; TCRdb holds only in-frame clones, not every one. Found here are about 160,000 clones, about 85% of them singletons; the top ten hold 6.9%. Sequences were obtained from peripheral blood. All receptors come from a man older than 75 with COVID-19, enrolled during active disease. Each CDR3 is given with its conserved first and last residue. D genes are given only for firm matches. A row's size may be missing; if present it is once, few, many or a size class.

cdr3_nt cdr3_aa d_call cdr3_length v_call clone_size j_call
TGTGCCAGCAGCCTCGGGGACACCTACAATGAGCAGTTCTTC CASSLGDTYNEQFF NA 14 TRBV7-9 NA TRBJ2-1
TGTGCCAGCAGCTCCGACAGGGGGATTGGAATAGGTGAAGCTTTCTTT CASSSDRGIGIGEAFF TRBD1 16 TRBV28 NA TRBJ1-1
TGTGCCAGCAGCCCAAGCCGGGGAGCTGAAAAACTGTTTTTT CASSPSRGAEKLFF NA 14 TRBV9 NA TRBJ1-4
TGTGCCAGCAGTGAAGCCAGGGGATTCGGAAACACCATATATTTT CASSEARGFGNTIYF NA 15 TRBV2 NA TRBJ1-3
TGTGCCAGCAGTCTTACCGGGACAGTGAACACTGAAGCTTTCTTT CASSLTGTVNTEAFF TRBD1 15 TRBV27 few TRBJ1-1
TGTGCCAGCTCACCCGAACAGAACTATGGCTACACCTTC CASSPEQNYGYTF NA 13 TRBV18 once TRBJ1-2
TGTGCCAGAAGCCAAGGGGGGGGTTATGGCTACACCTTC CARSQGGGYGYTF NA 13 TRBV7-5 NA TRBJ1-2
TGTGCCTCAGGCGAGGGGGCGGAAGAGACCCAGTACTTC CASGEGAEETQYF TRBD1 13 TRBV3-1/TRBV3-2 few TRBJ2-5
TGTGCCAGCAGTGCAGGGTTCTCTGAGCAGTTCTTC CASSAGFSEQFF NA 12 TRBV2 NA TRBJ2-1
TGTGCCAGCAGCCTACAGGGGGCCGGCGGGGAGCTGTTTTTT CASSLQGAGGELFF TRBD1 14 TRBV11-2 few TRBJ2-2
TGCGCCAGCAGCTTGGCCTGGACAGGGGATACTGAAGCTTTCTTT CASSLAWTGDTEAFF TRBD1 15 TRBV5-1 NA TRBJ1-1
TGTGCCAGCGCCGGGGGGGGCAGCTCCTATAATTCACCCCTCCACTTT CASAGGGSSYNSPLHF NA 16 TRBV19 NA TRBJ1-6
TGTGCCAGCATCCCCACGGGAGGAGGCAACTATGGCTACACCTTC CASIPTGGGNYGYTF NA 15 TRBV6-5 NA TRBJ1-2
TGTGCCAGCAGCTTAAACACACAAGAGACCCAGTACTTC CASSLNTQETQYF NA 13 TRBV7-3 NA TRBJ2-5
TGTGCCAGCAGTGAGGAGGGTGGACAGCCCCAGCATTTT CASSEEGGQPQHF NA 13 TRBV2 NA TRBJ1-5
TGTGCCAGCAGTTTATTAGGGGCTCACGAAGACTCCTATAATTCACCCCTCCACTTT CASSLLGAHEDSYNSPLHF NA 19 TRBV27 NA TRBJ1-6
TGTGCCAGCAGCCGATTACCCGGGACAGCGAACACTGAAGCTTTCTTT CASSRLPGTANTEAFF TRBD1 16 TRBV7-3 once TRBJ1-1
TGCGCCAGCAGCTTGACAGGGGTTGGAAACACCATATATTTT CASSLTGVGNTIYF TRBD1 14 TRBV5-1 many TRBJ1-3
TGTGCCAGCAGCTTAGTCCTTTCAGGGGGCGACGTAAACATTCAGTACTTC CASSLVLSGGDVNIQYF TRBD1 17 TRBV7-6 NA TRBJ2-4
TGTGCCAGCAGTTTTAGCGGGGGACCCTACGAGCAGTACTTC CASSFSGGPYEQYF TRBD2 14 TRBV27 NA TRBJ2-7
TGTGCCAGCAGCTTGACAGTGAACACTGAAGCTTTCTTT CASSLTVNTEAFF NA 13 TRBV5-6 once TRBJ1-1
TGTGCCAGCACGATCCGGGACACATATAGCAATCAGCCCCAGCATTTT CASTIRDTYSNQPQHF NA 16 TRBV27 NA TRBJ1-5
TGTGCCAGCAGCTTTGGACTAGCGGGGGGCGGAGAGACCCAGTACTTC CASSFGLAGGGETQYF TRBD2 16 TRBV7-9 NA TRBJ2-5
TGTGCCAGCAGCTTAGTAGGGGGCGCATGGCAGCCCCAGCATTTT CASSLVGGAWQPQHF TRBD1 15 TRBV7-2 NA TRBJ1-5
TGTGCCAGCAGCCAGGGTGGTGGAGATACGCAGTATTTT CASSQGGGDTQYF NA 13 TRBV7-3 NA TRBJ2-3
TGTGCCAGCAGCCCTTACAAGAACACTGAAGCTTTCTTT CASSPYKNTEAFF NA 13 TRBV7-3 NA TRBJ1-1
TGTGCCAGCAGGACAGGGGTAACTGAAGCTTTCTTT CASRTGVTEAFF TRBD1 12 TRBV28 NA TRBJ1-1
TGCGCCAGCAGCTTGGGATCGACAGGGCCTACTCTTGAAGCTTTCTTT CASSLGSTGPTLEAFF TRBD1 16 TRBV5-1 NA TRBJ1-1